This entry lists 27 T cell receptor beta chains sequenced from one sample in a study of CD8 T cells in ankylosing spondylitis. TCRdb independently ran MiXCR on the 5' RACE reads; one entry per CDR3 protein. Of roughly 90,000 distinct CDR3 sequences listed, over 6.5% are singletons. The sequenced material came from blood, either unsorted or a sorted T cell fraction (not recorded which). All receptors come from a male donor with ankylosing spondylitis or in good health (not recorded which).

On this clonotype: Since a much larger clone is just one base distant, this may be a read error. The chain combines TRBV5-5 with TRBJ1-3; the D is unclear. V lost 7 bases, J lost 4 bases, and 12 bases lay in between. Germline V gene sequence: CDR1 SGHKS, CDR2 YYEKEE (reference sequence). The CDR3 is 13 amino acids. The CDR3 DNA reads TGTGCCAGCGTACATGGCTCGGGAAACACCATATATTTT. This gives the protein CASVHGSGNTIYF.

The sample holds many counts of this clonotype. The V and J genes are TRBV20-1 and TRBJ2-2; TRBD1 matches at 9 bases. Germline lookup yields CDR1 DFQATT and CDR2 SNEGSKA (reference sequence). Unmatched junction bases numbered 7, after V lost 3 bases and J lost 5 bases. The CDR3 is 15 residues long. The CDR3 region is CSARGQTGGTGELFF. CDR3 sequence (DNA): TGCAGTGCTAGGGGCCAGACAGGGGGAACCGGGGAGCTGTTTTTT.

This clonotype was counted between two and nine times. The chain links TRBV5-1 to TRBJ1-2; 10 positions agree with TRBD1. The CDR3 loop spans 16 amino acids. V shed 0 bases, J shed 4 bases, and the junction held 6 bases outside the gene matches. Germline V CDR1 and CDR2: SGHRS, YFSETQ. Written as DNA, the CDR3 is TGCGCCAGCAGCTTGGTTTGGACAGGGGGATCCTATGGCTACACCTTC. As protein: CASSLVWTGGSYGYTF.

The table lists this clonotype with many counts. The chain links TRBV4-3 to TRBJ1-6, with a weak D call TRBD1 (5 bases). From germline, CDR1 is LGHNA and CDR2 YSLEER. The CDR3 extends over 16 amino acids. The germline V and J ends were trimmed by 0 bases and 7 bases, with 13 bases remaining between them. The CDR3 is CASSQDRPGRNSPLHF. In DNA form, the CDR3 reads TGCGCCAGCAGCCAAGATAGGCCAGGGCGGAATTCACCCCTCCACTTT.

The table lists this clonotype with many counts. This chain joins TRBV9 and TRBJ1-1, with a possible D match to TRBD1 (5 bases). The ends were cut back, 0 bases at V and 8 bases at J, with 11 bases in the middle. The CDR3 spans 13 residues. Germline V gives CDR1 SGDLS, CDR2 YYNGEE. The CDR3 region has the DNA TGTGCCAGCAGCGTAGCTAGCGACAGAGAAGCTTTCTTT. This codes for CASSVASDREAFF.

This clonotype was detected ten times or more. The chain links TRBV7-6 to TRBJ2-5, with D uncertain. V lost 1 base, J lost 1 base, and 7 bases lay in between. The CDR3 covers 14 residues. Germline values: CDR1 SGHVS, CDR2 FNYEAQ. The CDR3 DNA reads TGTGCCAGCAGCTTAGAGGTAGTCCAAGAGACCCAGTACTTC. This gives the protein CASSLEVVQETQYF.

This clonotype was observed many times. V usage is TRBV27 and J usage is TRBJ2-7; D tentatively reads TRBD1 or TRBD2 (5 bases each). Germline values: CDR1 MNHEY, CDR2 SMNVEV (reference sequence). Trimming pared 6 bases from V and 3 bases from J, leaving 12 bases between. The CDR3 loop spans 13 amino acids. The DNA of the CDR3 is TGTGCCAGCAGCCGGGACGGATTCTACGAGCAGTACTTC. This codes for CASSRDGFYEQYF.

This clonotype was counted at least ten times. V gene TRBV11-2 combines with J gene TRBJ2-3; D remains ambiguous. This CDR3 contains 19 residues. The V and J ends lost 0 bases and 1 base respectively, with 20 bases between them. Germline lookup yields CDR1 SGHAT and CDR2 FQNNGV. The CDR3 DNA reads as TGTGCCAGCAGCTTAGAGGGCCCTTGGCGGTGGGTGGGCACAGATACGCAGTATTTT. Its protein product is CASSLEGPWRWVGTDTQYF.

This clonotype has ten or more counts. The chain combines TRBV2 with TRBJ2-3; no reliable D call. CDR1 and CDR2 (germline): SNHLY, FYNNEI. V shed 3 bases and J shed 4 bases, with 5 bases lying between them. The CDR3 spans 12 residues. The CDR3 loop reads CASSDDSDTQYF. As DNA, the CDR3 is TGTGCCAGCAGTGACGATTCAGATACGCAGTATTTT.

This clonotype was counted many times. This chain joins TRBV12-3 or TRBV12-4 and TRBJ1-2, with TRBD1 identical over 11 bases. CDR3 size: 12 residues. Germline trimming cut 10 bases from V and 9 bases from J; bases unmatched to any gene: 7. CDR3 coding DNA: TGTGCCACCCCGGGACAGGGGGAGTGCTACACCTTC. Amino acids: CATPGQGECYTF.

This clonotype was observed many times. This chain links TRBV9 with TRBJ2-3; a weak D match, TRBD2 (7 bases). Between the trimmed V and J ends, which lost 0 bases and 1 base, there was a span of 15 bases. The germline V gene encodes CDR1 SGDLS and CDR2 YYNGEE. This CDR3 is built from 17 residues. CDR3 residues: CASSVAGGGPGTDTQYF. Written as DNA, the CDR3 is TGTGCCAGCAGCGTAGCGGGCGGGGGCCCCGGCACAGATACGCAGTATTTT.

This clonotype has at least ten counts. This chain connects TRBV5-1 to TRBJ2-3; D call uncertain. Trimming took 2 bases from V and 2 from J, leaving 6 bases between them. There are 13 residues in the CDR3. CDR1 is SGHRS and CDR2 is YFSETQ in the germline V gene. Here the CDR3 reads CASSFDNTDTQYF. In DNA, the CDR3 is TGCGCCAGCAGCTTTGACAACACAGATACGCAGTATTTT.

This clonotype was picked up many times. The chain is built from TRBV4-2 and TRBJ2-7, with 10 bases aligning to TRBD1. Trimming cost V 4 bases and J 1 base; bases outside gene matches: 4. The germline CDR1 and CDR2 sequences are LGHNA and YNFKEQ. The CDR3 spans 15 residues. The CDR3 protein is CASSPRDRGSYEQYF. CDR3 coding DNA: TGTGCCAGCAGCCCTCGGGACAGGGGTTCCTACGAGCAGTACTTC.

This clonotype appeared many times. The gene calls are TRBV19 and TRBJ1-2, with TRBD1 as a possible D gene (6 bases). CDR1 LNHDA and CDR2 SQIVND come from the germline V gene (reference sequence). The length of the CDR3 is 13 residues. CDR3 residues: CATGDHPNYGYTF. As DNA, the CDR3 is TGTGCGACAGGAGATCACCCTAACTATGGCTACACCTTC.

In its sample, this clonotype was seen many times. The DNA of the CDR3 is TGTGCCAGCAGTTTTGGGCCCTCGATGGCCTACGAGCAGTACTTC. Translation: CASSFGPSMAYEQYF. This rearrangement joins TRBV12-3 or TRBV12-4 to TRBJ2-7, with D uncertain. The V and J ends lost 3 bases and 2 bases respectively, with 14 bases between them. This CDR3 region has 15 residues.

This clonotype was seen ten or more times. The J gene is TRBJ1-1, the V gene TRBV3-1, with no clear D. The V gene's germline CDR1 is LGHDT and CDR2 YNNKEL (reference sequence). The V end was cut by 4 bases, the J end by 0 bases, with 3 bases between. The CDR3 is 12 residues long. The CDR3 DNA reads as TGTGCCAGCAGCCGGTTGAACACTGAAGCTTTCTTT. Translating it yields CASSRLNTEAFF.

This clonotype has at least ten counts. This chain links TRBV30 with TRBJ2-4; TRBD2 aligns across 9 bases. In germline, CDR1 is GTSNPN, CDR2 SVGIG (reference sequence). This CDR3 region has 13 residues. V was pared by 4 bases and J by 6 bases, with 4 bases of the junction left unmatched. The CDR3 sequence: CAWTVAGVNIQYF. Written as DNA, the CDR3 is TGTGCCTGGACCGTAGCGGGGGTAAACATTCAGTACTTC.

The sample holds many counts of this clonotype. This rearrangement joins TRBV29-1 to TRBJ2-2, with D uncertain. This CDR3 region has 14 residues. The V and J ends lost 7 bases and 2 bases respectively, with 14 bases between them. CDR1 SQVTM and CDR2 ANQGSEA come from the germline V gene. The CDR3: CSAVPSRNTGELFF. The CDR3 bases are TGCAGCGCAGTCCCCAGCAGAAACACCGGGGAGCTGTTTTTT.

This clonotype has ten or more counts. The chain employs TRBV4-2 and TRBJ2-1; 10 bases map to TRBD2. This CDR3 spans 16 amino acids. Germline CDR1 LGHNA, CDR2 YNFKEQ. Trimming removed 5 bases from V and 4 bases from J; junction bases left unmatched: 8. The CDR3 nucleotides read TGTGCCAGCAGCTCCGGACTAGCGGAAGCATACAATGAGCAGTTCTTC. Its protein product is CASSSGLAEAYNEQFF.

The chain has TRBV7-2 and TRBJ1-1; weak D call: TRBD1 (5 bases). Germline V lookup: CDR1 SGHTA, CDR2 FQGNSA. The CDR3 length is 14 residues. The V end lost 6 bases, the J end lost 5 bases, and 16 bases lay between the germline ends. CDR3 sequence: CASSSQGRGTEAFF. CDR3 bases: TGTGCCAGCAGTTCTCAGGGAAGAGGGACTGAAGCTTTCTTT.

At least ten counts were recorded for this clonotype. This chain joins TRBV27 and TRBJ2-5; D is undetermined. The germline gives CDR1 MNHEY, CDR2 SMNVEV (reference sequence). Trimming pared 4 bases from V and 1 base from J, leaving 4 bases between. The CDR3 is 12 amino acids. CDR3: CASSSPQETQYF. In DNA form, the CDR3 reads TGTGCCAGCAGTTCCCCCCAAGAGACCCAGTACTTC.

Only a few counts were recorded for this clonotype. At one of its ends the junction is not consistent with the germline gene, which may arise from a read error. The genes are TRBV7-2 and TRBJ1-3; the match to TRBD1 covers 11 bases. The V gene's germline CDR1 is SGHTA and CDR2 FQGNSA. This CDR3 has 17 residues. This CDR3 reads CASSLNGQGASGNIIYF. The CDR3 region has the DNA TGTGCCAGCAGCTTAAACGGACAGGGGGCTTCCGGAAACATCATATATTTT.

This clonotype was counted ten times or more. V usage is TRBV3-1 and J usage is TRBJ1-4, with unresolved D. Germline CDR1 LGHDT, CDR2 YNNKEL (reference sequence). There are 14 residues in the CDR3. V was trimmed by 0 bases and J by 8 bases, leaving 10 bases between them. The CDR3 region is CASSQDLQREKLFF. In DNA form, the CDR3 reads TGTGCCAGCAGCCAAGATCTACAAAGGGAAAAACTGTTTTTT.

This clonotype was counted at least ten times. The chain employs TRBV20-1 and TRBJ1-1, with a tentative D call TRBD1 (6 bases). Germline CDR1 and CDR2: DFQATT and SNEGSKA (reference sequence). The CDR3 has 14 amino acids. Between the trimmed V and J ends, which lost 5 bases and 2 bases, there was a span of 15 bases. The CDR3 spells CSAPKRTDNTEAFF. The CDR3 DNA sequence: TGCAGTGCTCCGAAGCGGACAGATAACACTGAAGCTTTCTTT.

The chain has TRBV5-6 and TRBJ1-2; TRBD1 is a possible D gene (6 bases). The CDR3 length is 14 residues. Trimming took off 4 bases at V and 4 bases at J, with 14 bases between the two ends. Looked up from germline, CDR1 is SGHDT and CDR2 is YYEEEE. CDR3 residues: CASSQLQGSYGYTF. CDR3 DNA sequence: TGTGCCAGCAGCCAATTACAGGGAAGCTATGGCTACACCTTC.

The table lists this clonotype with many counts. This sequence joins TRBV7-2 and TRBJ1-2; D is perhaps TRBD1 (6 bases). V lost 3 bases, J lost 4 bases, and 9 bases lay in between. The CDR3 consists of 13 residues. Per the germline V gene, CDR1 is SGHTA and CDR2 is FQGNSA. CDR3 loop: CASSFPGVYGYTF. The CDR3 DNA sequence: TGTGCCAGCAGCTTCCCAGGGGTCTATGGCTACACCTTC.

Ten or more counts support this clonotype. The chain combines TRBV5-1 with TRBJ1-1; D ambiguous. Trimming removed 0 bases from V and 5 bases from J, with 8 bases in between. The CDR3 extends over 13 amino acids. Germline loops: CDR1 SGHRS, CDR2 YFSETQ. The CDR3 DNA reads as TGCGCCAGCAGCTTGGCCGGAAAAACTGAAGCTTTCTTT. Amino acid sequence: CASSLAGKTEAFF.